This record concerns one T cell receptor beta chain sequence. A sample-barcoded 5' primer and a J-beta primer mix were used in a second PCR of roughly 7 to 12 cycles. TCRdb itself ran the 5' RACE reads through MiXCR, one entry per CDR3 protein. This table holds around 580,000 distinct CDR3 sequences, roughly 48% found once. The sample is drawn from a study of blood T cells in healthy people across ages. This CDR3 is 13 amino acids long. The ends lost 7 bases at V and 7 bases at J; junction bases unmatched: 9. The germline gives CDR1 DFQATT, CDR2 SNEGSKA (reference sequence). The sample was blood. V is TRBV20-1 and J is TRBJ2-1, with 8 bases identical to TRBD1. This TCR was recovered from a man older than 75 in good health. The CDR3 DNA reads TGCAGTGTAGAGGGGACAGGAGAAAATGAGCAGTTCTTC. Protein product: CSVEGTGENEQFF.